Each of the 22 T cell receptor beta chains below was sequenced from the same sample in a study of molecular identifiers for immune sequencing clone quantification. TCRdb ran MiXCR on the PCR reads and lists one entry per CDR3 protein. Seen here are some 590,000 distinct CDR3 sequences, about 25% observed once, and the top ten hold about 0.78%. Sequences were obtained from naive CD8+ T cells from blood, with Jurkat cell RNA spiked in. As to subset: FACS-sorted CD8+CD4-CCR7+CD45RA+ naive T cells. The receptors here all came from a human donor in good health. Some libraries in this study had Jurkat cell RNA spiked in.

In regard to this clonotype: It is likely a read error, because the conserved phenylalanine at the end of the CDR3 is missing. The DNA is left out, because the CDR3 cannot be placed on it with certainty; the CDR3 is given as TCRdb lists it. The CDR3 region is CASSLADRGYVDTS. The V gene is TRBV7-9, the J gene TRBJ1-2; the D call TRBD1 from the table was never checked on the DNA. From its first to its last residue, the CDR3 has 14 amino acids. Germline-derived CDR1 and CDR2 are SEHNR and FQNEAQ (reference sequence).

On this clonotype itself: This sequence may be a read error, since a much larger clone differs from it by one base. The gene calls are TRBV11-2 and TRBJ2-3, with 9 bases matching TRBD2. The CDR3 length is 16 residues. Germline-derived CDR1 and CDR2 are SGHAT and FQNNGV. Written as DNA, the CDR3 is TGTGCCAGCAGCGTAGAGGTAGCGGGGGGCACAGATACGCAGTATTTT. Its translation: CASSVEVAGGTDTQYF.

This clonotype appeared many times. J is TRBJ2-7 and V is TRBV27, with D possibly being TRBD1 (6 bases). Trimming stripped 0 bases from V and 7 bases from J, with 7 bases between. CDR3 length: 12 residues. Germline CDR1 MNHEY, CDR2 SMNVEV (reference sequence). The CDR3 nucleotides read TGTGCCAGCAGTTTATCCACAGGGGAGCAGTACTTC. This gives the protein CASSLSTGEQYF.

The V and J genes are TRBV6-5 and TRBJ2-7; 14 nucleotides align to TRBD2. The germline CDR1 and CDR2 sequences are MNHEY and SVGAGI. The ends lost 7 bases at V and 4 bases at J; junction bases unmatched: 3. This CDR3 spans 14 amino acids. The CDR3 loop reads CASKGTSGRYEQYF. The CDR3 coding sequence is TGTGCCAGCAAGGGGACTAGCGGGAGATACGAGCAGTACTTC.

This clonotype was counted at least ten times. The V call is TRBV4-1, the J call TRBJ2-7, with D hard to call. The CDR3 is 14 amino acids. Trimming removed 0 bases at V and 1 base at J, with 7 bases between. The V gene's germline CDR1 is MGHRA and CDR2 YSYEKL. CDR3 residues: CASSQEIRSYEQYF. The DNA for the CDR3 is TGCGCCAGCAGCCAAGAGATAAGGTCCTACGAGCAGTACTTC.

The chain employs TRBV3-1 and TRBJ2-5; the D is unclear. The V end was cut by 3 bases, the J end by 1 base, with 12 bases between. This CDR3 has 15 residues. Germline CDR1 reads LGHDT; CDR2 reads YNNKEL (reference sequence). Written as DNA, the CDR3 is TGTGCCAGCAGCCAGAGAGTGGGTGGCCAAGAGACCCAGTACTTC. Protein product: CASSQRVGGQETQYF.

The chain joins TRBV7-9 to TRBJ2-5, with 11 bases identical to TRBD2. The V segment lost 6 bases and the J segment 2 bases; nucleotides outside the gene matches: 14. Germline CDR1 reads SEHNR; CDR2 reads FQNEAQ (reference sequence). CDR3 length: 18 residues. The CDR3 region is CASRLRPTSGGDQETQYF. The CDR3 DNA reads as TGTGCCAGCAGATTGAGACCCACTAGCGGGGGCGATCAAGAGACCCAGTACTTC.

A single count supports this clonotype. It may be a read error: a sequence one base away is much more abundant. The genes are TRBV4-3 and TRBJ2-7; D may be TRBD1 or TRBD2 (5 bases each). Trimming removed 0 bases at V and 1 base at J, with 13 bases between. Germline CDR1 and CDR2: LGHNA and YSLEER. CDR3 length equals 16 residues. CDR3: CASSQDEGPGSYEQYF. The CDR3 DNA is TGCGCCAGCAGCCAAGATGAGGGGCCAGGGTCCTACGAGCAGTACTTC.

This clonotype was observed a few times. This chain connects TRBV4-2 to TRBJ2-7; TRBD1 agrees at 7 bases. J lost 0 bases, V lost 1 base, and 6 bases had no gene match. The CDR3 runs 16 residues. Germline V CDR1 and CDR2: LGHNA, YNFKEQ. CDR3 nucleotide sequence: TGTGCCAGCAGCCAAGTATATTGGGACAGCTCCTACGAGCAGTACTTC. Translated, it gives CASSQVYWDSSYEQYF.

Only a few counts were recorded for this clonotype. The gene calls are TRBV5-6 and TRBJ2-7; D not resolved. Germline CDR1 and CDR2: SGHDT and YYEEEE. The CDR3 loop spans 12 amino acids. The V gene lost 0 bases and the J gene lost 9 bases, with 10 bases spanning the gap. The CDR3 loop reads CASSLGQRMQYF. In DNA, the CDR3 is TGTGCCAGCAGCTTGGGGCAGAGAATGCAGTACTTC.

About this clonotype itself: Mismatch with germline at one junction end may stem from a read error. The rearrangement links TRBV28 to TRBJ2-2; tentatively, D is TRBD1 (6 bases). Germline V lookup: CDR1 MDHEN, CDR2 SYDVKM. The CDR3 sequence is 17 residues long. The CDR3 DNA reads as TGTGCCAGCAGCCCCCAGGAGTGGGGGCCGAACACCGGGGTGCTGTTTTTT. Translating gives CASSPQEWGPNTGVLFF.

This chain links TRBV19 with TRBJ2-1, with 13 bases identical to TRBD2. V gave up 6 bases and J gave up 0 bases; unmatched junction bases: 8. The germline V gene encodes CDR1 LNHDA and CDR2 SQIVND (reference sequence). The CDR3 consists of 18 residues. CDR3 residues: CASRPGTSGIFSYNEQFF. DNA of the CDR3: TGTGCCAGTAGGCCCGGGACTAGCGGGATCTTCTCCTACAATGAGCAGTTCTTC.

This clonotype was detected ten times or more. The rearrangement uses TRBV12-3 or TRBV12-4 and TRBJ2-7, with D perhaps matching TRBD2 (5 bases). This CDR3 region has 12 residues. The germline V and J ends were trimmed by 3 bases and 7 bases, with 10 bases remaining between them. DNA of the CDR3: TGTGCCAGCAGTTTCGTGGGAGCGGAGCAGTACTTC. This gives the protein CASSFVGAEQYF.

This clonotype came up many times. J is TRBJ1-1 and V is TRBV6-6; no definite D call. This CDR3 is 10 amino acids long. Germline-derived CDR1 and CDR2 are MNHNY and SVGAGI (reference sequence). V was pared by 3 bases and J by 8 bases, with 4 bases between. The CDR3 here is CASSYLEAFF. The DNA for the CDR3 is TGTGCCAGCAGTTATCTGGAAGCTTTCTTT.

The chain recombines TRBV7-9 with TRBJ2-1; tentative D call: TRBD2 (6 bases). Trimming shortened V by 3 bases and J by 7 bases, and 10 bases separated the two germline ends. CDR1 is SEHNR and CDR2 is FQNEAQ in the germline V gene (reference sequence). The CDR3 consists of 13 residues. Here the CDR3 reads CASSFGAGNEQFF. The CDR3, as DNA: TGTGCCAGCAGCTTCGGGGCGGGGAATGAGCAGTTCTTC.

This clonotype was recorded many times. This chain connects TRBV9 to TRBJ2-3; unclear D gene. The CDR3 loop spans 16 amino acids. The V gene lost 3 bases and the J gene lost 4 bases, with 18 bases spanning the gap. Germline V CDR1 and CDR2: SGDLS, YYNGEE. For the CDR3, the DNA is TGTGCCAGCAGCGCCCAAGGTAGTAGGGCCTCAGATACGCAGTATTTT. It encodes CASSAQGSRASDTQYF.

This clonotype was found a few times. The V call is TRBV5-1, the J call TRBJ2-5, with D unresolved. Germline V gene data show CDR1 as SGHRS and CDR2 as YFSETQ. V was cut by 0 bases and J by 2 bases, with 8 bases left in between. CDR3 length: 14 amino acids. DNA for the CDR3: TGCGCCAGCAGCTTGGACTCATATCAAGAGACCCAGTACTTC. Amino acid sequence: CASSLDSYQETQYF.

The chain couples TRBV12-3 or TRBV12-4 to TRBJ2-5; D is possibly TRBD1 (6 bases). V was shortened by 3 bases and J by 2 bases, with 16 bases between the two germline ends. This CDR3 has 16 residues. CDR3 protein: CASSLFFVTGQETQYF. DNA of the CDR3: TGTGCCAGCAGTTTGTTTTTCGTCACAGGGCAAGAGACCCAGTACTTC.

As for this clonotype: Since a much larger clone is just one base distant, this may be a read error. The chain's CDR3 is CASRTSREMYGQYF. The CDR3 DNA is TGTGCCAGCAGAACCAGCAGGGAGATGTACGGGCAGTACTTC. The rearrangement links TRBV6-2 or TRBV6-3 to TRBJ2-7; TRBD1 or TRBD2 may be the D gene (5 bases each). The germline CDR1 and CDR2 sequences are MNHEY and SVGEGT. The CDR3 length is 14 residues.

This clonotype turned up a few times. The genes are TRBV20-1 and TRBJ2-7; possible D gene TRBD1, 5 bases. With 7 bases removed from V and 3 bases from J, the gap between germline ends came to 13 bases. This CDR3 comprises 12 residues. From germline, CDR1 is DFQATT and CDR2 SNEGSKA (reference sequence). The CDR3 DNA sequence: TGCAGTGTTAGGGGCCAGGGCTACGAGCAGTACTTC. Translating it yields CSVRGQGYEQYF.

The sample holds a few counts of this clonotype. The chain joins TRBV7-9 to TRBJ2-7; 11 bases are shared with TRBD1. The CDR3 loop spans 14 amino acids. CDR1 is SEHNR and CDR2 is FQNEAQ in the germline V gene (reference sequence). V shed 6 bases and J 7 bases; nucleotides not matched to a gene: 8. The CDR3 DNA sequence: TGTGCCAGCAGATCCGGGACAGGGGGACTGGAGCAGTACTTC. Protein sequence: CASRSGTGGLEQYF.

This clonotype has a handful of counts. The chain uses TRBV4-3 and TRBJ2-7; 13 positions match TRBD2. Germline V lookup: CDR1 LGHNA, CDR2 YSLEER. This CDR3 has 16 residues. Germline trimming cut 2 bases from V and 4 bases from J; bases unmatched to any gene: 5. CDR3 sequence reads: CASSQTTSGRAYEQYF. The CDR3 DNA reads TGCGCCAGCAGCCAAACCACTAGCGGGAGGGCTTACGAGCAGTACTTC.